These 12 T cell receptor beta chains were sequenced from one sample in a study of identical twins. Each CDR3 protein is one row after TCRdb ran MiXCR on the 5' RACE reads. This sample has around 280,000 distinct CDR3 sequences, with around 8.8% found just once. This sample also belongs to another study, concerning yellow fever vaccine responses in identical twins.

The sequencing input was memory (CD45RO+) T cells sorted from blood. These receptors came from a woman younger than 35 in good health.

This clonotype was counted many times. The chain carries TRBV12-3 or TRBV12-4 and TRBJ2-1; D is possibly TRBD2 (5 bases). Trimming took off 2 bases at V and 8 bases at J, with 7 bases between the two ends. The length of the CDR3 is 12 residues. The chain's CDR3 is CASSLQRHEQFF. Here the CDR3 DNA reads TGTGCCAGCAGTTTACAGCGGCATGAGCAGTTCTTC.

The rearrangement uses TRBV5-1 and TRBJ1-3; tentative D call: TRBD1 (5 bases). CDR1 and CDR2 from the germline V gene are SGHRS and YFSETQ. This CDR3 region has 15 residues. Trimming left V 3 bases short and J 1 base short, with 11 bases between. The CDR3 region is CASSSNGGSGNTIYF. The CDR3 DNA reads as TGCGCCAGCAGCTCGAACGGGGGGTCTGGAAACACCATATATTTT. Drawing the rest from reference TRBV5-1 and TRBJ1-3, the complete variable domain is KAGVTQTPRYLIKTRGQQVTLSCSPISGHRSVSWYQQTPGQGLQFLFEYFSETQRNKGNFPGRFSGRQFSNSRSEMNVSTLELGDSALYLCASSSNGGSGNTIYFGEGSWLTVV.

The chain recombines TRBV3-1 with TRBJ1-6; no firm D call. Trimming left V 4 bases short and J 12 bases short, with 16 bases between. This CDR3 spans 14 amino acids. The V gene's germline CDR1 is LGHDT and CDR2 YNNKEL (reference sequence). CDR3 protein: CASSPIPAPRPLHF. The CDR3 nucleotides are TGTGCCAGCAGCCCTATCCCGGCCCCTCGACCCCTCCACTTT.

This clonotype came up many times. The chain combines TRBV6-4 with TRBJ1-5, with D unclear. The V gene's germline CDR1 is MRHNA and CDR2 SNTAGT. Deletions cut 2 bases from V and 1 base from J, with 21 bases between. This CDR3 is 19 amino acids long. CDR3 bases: TGTGCCAGCAGTGACCCGGGAGCCCCGGCAAGGTACAGCAATCAGCCCCAGCATTTT. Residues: CASSDPGAPARYSNQPQHF.

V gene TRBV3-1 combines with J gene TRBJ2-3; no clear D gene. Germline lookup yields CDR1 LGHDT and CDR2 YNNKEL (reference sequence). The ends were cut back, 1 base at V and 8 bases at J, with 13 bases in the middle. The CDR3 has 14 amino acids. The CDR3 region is CASSQGSGGGTQYF. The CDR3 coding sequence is TGTGCCAGCAGCCAAGGTTCCGGCGGTGGTACGCAGTATTTT.

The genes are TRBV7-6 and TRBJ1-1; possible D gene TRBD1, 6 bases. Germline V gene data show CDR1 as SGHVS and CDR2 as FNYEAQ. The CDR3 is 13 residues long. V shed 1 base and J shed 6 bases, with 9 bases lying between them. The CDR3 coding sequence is TGTGCCAGCAGCTTAGAGGGGGGTGCTGAAGCTTTCTTT. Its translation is CASSLEGGAEAFF.

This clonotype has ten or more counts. The CDR3 DNA follows: TGCGCCAGCAGCCCCGGGAGATACTCTGGAAACACCATATATTTT. Amino acid sequence: CASSPGRYSGNTIYF. The chain recombines TRBV5-1 with TRBJ1-3; D remains unclear. Per the germline V gene, CDR1 is SGHRS and CDR2 is YFSETQ. V shed 4 bases and J shed 0 bases, with 11 bases lying between them. The CDR3 sequence is 15 residues long.

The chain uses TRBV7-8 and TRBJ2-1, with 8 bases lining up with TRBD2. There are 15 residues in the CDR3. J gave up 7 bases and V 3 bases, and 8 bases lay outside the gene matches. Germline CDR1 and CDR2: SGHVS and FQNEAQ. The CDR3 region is CASSFRGGHLNEQFF. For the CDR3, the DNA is TGTGCCAGCAGCTTTCGGGGGGGCCATTTGAATGAGCAGTTCTTC. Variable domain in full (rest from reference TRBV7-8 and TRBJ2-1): GAGVSQSPRYKVAKRGQDVALRCDPISGHVSLFWYQQALGQGPEFLTYFQNEAQLDKSGLPSDRFFAERPEGSVSTLKIQRTQQEDSAVYLCASSFRGGHLNEQFFGPGTRLTVL.

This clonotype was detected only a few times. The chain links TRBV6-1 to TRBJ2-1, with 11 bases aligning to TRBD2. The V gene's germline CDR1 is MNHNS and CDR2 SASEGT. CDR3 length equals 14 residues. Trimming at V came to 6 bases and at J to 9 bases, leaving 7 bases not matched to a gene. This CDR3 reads CASRGLAGGGEQFF. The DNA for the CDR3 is TGTGCCAGCAGAGGATTAGCGGGAGGGGGTGAGCAGTTCTTC.

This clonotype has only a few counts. CDR3: CASSQELHHNEQFF. CDR3 bases: TGTGCCAGCAGCCAAGAACTCCACCACAATGAGCAGTTCTTC. This rearrangement joins TRBV3-1 to TRBJ2-1; D is unclear. Germline CDR1 and CDR2: LGHDT and YNNKEL (reference sequence). V was pared by 0 bases and J by 5 bases, with 8 bases between. The CDR3 covers 14 residues.

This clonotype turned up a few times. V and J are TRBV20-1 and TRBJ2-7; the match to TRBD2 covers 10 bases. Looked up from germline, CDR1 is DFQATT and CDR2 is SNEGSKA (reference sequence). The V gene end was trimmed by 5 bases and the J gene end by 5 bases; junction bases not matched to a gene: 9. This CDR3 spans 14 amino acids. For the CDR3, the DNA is TGCAGTGCTCGTACCGGGACTAGCGATCACGAGCAGTACTTC. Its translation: CSARTGTSDHEQYF.

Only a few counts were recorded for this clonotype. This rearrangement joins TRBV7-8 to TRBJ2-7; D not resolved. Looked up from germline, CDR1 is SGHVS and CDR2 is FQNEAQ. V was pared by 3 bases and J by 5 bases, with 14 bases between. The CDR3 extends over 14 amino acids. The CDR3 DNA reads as TGTGCCAGCAGCTTCGGTAGGAGTTTCGACGAGCAGTACTTC. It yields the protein CASSFGRSFDEQYF.